This TCR beta chain was observed in a study of graft-versus-host responses after intestinal transplantation. Study at large: Induction with anti-thymocyte globulin, then tacrolimus and steroids for around three years, was given to all recipients.

V shed 5 bases and J shed 3 bases, with 5 bases lying between them. This CDR3 has 12 residues. Germline lookup yields CDR1 SEHNR and CDR2 FQNEAQ (reference sequence). Sequenced by immunoSEQ multiplex PCR; TCRdb stores in-frame clones only, minus some. The top ten hold 0.5% to 0.55% of the sample, which has just over 40,000 clones, approximately 95% seen once. As to this clone: Its antigen remains unknown.

The chain combines TRBV7-9 with TRBJ1-3; D is uncertain. The origin of this receptor is a human donor who was the organ donor for an intestinal transplant. Material: unstimulated CD8+ T cells sorted from spleen or lymph node cells, obtained before transplant. For the CDR3, the DNA is TGTGCCAGCAGCGTATATGGAAACACCATATATTTT. This sequence encodes CASSVYGNTIYF.